The 17 T cell receptor beta chains reported below all come from one sample, sequenced in a study of beta chain features in type 1 diabetes. Study-level findings and limits: In every one of the four CD4+ subsets, TCRB CDR3s were moderately but significantly shorter in Type 1 diabetes patients.

No antigens are known for them. The study reverse transcribed the entire isolated RNA, so it sequenced expressed TCRB transcripts. Here immunoSEQ multiplex PCR was the method, and the copy in TCRdb shows in-frame clones only, minus some. The repertoire holds 200,000 to 250,000 clones, around 16% seen once, with more than 0.075% in the top ten. Sequences were obtained from naive CD4+ T cells from blood. All receptors come from a man aged 25 to 45 with type 1 diabetes.

This clone occurred a few times. V is TRBV5-6 and J is TRBJ2-3; D uncertain. Germline V CDR1 and CDR2: SGHDT, YYEEEE. Trimming shortened V by 7 bases and J by 4 bases, and 10 bases separated the two germline ends. The CDR3 contains 12 residues. Here the CDR3 reads CASGSGADTQYF. CDR3 bases: TGTGCCAGCGGCTCTGGCGCAGATACGCAGTATTTT.

This clone has more than one count but fewer than ten. The chain is built from TRBV9 and TRBJ2-7; no reliable D call. The CDR3 is made up of 14 amino acids. Trimming removed 4 bases from V and 6 bases from J, with 17 bases in between. The V gene's germline CDR1 is SGDLS and CDR2 YYNGEE. The CDR3: CASSKSGSTGEQYF. Written as DNA, the CDR3 is TGTGCCAGCAGCAAATCCGGGTCTACGGGCGAGCAGTACTTC.

This sequence joins TRBV14 and TRBJ2-6; D is uncertain. This CDR3 spans 13 amino acids. Trimming left V 5 bases short and J 2 bases short, with 4 bases between. The germline V gene encodes CDR1 SGHDN and CDR2 FVKESK. The CDR3 reads CASSSTGANVLTF. CDR3 in DNA: TGTGCCAGCAGCTCCACTGGGGCCAACGTCCTGACTTTC.

This clone turned up a few times. The rearrangement uses TRBV29-1 and TRBJ1-1; D unresolved. With 6 bases removed from V and 8 bases from J, the gap between germline ends came to 16 bases. The CDR3 is 12 residues long. CDR1 and CDR2 (germline): SQVTM, ANQGSEA. The CDR3: CSVHNVGLEAFF. DNA for the CDR3: TGCAGCGTGCACAACGTCGGGTTAGAAGCTTTCTTT.

To note about this clone: This specimen includes other DNA sequences encoding the same CDR3. The V call is TRBV18, the J call TRBJ2-6; the D is unclear. The CDR3 extends over 14 amino acids. Germline lookup yields CDR1 KGHSH and CDR2 LQKENI. V shed 0 bases and J shed 2 bases, with 2 bases lying between them. Here the CDR3 reads CASSPPAGANVLTF. In DNA, the CDR3 is TGTGCCAGCTCACCACCGGCTGGGGCCAACGTCCTGACTTTC.

This clone was seen a few times. V gene TRBV10-3 combines with J gene TRBJ2-1; 8 bases agree with TRBD2. CDR1 and CDR2 from the germline V gene are ENHRY and SYGVKD. The V segment lost 10 bases and the J segment 8 bases; nucleotides outside the gene matches: 10. The CDR3 runs to 13 residues. The CDR3 reads CASGAGGGHEQFF. CDR3 DNA: TGTGCCAGTGGGGCGGGAGGCGGTCATGAGCAGTTCTTC.

The rearrangement links TRBV18 to TRBJ2-5, with 9 nucleotides matching TRBD2. The CDR3 extends over 13 amino acids. The germline CDR1 and CDR2 sequences are KGHSH and LQKENI. V shed 5 bases, J shed 5 bases, and the junction held 3 bases outside the gene matches. The CDR3 loop is CASSGTSSETQYF. DNA for the CDR3: TGTGCCAGCTCAGGGACTAGCAGCGAGACCCAGTACTTC.

This chain links TRBV14 with TRBJ2-7; 7 positions agree with TRBD1. Germline V gene sequence: CDR1 SGHDN, CDR2 FVKESK. The CDR3 runs to 13 residues. With V trimmed by 6 bases and J by 7 bases, 9 bases remained unmatched. CDR3 region: CASSLRQGREQYF. DNA of the CDR3: TGTGCCAGCAGTCTACGACAGGGTCGTGAGCAGTACTTC.

This clone was detected a few times. This chain uses TRBV7-9 with TRBJ2-5; D is uncertain. V was pared by 4 bases and J by 4 bases, with 7 bases between. The CDR3 contains 12 residues. Germline V gene data show CDR1 as SEHNR and CDR2 as FQNEAQ (reference sequence). CDR3: CASSSRRETQYF. Written as DNA, the CDR3 is TGTGCCAGCAGCTCTCGTAGAGAGACCCAGTACTTC.

The CDR3 DNA reads as TGTGCCAGCAGCGGAACCGGGACAGGGCTCTACGAGCAGTACTTC. It encodes CASSGTGTGLYEQYF. V usage is TRBV5-6 and J usage is TRBJ2-7; 9 positions match TRBD1. V was clipped by 4 bases and J by 3 bases; unmatched bases: 8. The CDR3 covers 15 residues. CDR1 and CDR2 from the germline V gene are SGHDT and YYEEEE.

This clone turned up a few times. The V gene is TRBV29-1, the J gene TRBJ1-2; D remains unclear. The CDR3 has 12 amino acids. Germline assignment: CDR1 SQVTM and CDR2 ANQGSEA. Trimming stripped 6 bases from V and 1 base from J, with 9 bases between. In nucleotides, the CDR3 is TGCAGCGTCCTCGTATTTAACTATGGCTACACCTTC. This encodes CSVLVFNYGYTF.

V usage is TRBV18 and J usage is TRBJ2-1; D may match TRBD1 or TRBD2 (6 bases each). CDR3 size: 15 residues. V lost 0 bases and J 10 bases, leaving 16 bases between the germline ends. Germline V lookup: CDR1 KGHSH, CDR2 LQKENI. The CDR3 DNA is TGTGCCAGCTCACCACCGGTGTGGGGGGCAGGGGAGCAGTTCTTC. Translated: CASSPPVWGAGEQFF.

This clone was observed a few times. This chain uses TRBV29-1 with TRBJ1-1, with D maybe TRBD1 (6 bases). The V end lost 4 bases, the J end lost 1 base, and 19 bases lay between the germline ends. CDR3 length: 16 residues. Germline values: CDR1 SQVTM, CDR2 ANQGSEA. The CDR3 DNA is TGCAGCGTTGGGGGAATGGGGGGCTCTGGGAACACTGAAGCTTTCTTT. Translation: CSVGGMGGSGNTEAFF.

The rearrangement uses TRBV27 and TRBJ2-7; 11 bases agree with TRBD2. The junction had 7 bases not matched to a gene; V was cut back by 5 bases and J by 1 base. The CDR3 runs 16 residues. Germline loops: CDR1 MNHEY, CDR2 SMNVEV (reference sequence). CDR3: CASSPQGTSGSYEQYF. The CDR3 nucleotides read TGTGCCAGCAGTCCCCAAGGGACTAGCGGATCCTACGAGCAGTACTTC.

This clone was counted only a few times. The chain uses TRBV25-1 and TRBJ2-1; TRBD2 aligns across 9 bases. The length of the CDR3 is 13 residues. Germline V gene lookup returns CDR1 MGHDK and CDR2 SYGVNS. With 4 bases clipped from V and 7 bases from J, the junction kept 2 bases outside the gene matches. CDR3 bases: TGTGCCAGCAGTGTTAGCGGGGGAAATGAGCAGTTCTTC. Translation gives CASSVSGGNEQFF.

V gene TRBV20-1 combines with J gene TRBJ2-5; D gene unclear. Germline V lookup: CDR1 DFQATT, CDR2 SNEGSKA (reference sequence). This CDR3 is built from 10 residues. Trimming cost V 0 bases and J 5 bases, with 1 base left between them. Here the CDR3 DNA reads TGCAGTGCTAGAGATGAGACCCAGTACTTC. It is translated as CSARDETQYF.

The chain carries TRBV29-1 and TRBJ2-3, with D unclear. Trimming shortened V by 0 bases and J by 2 bases, and 6 bases separated the two germline ends. The CDR3 extends over 13 amino acids. The germline CDR1 and CDR2 sequences are SQVTM and ANQGSEA. For the CDR3, the DNA is TGCAGCGTTGAAGAAGGGAACACAGATACGCAGTATTTT. Protein sequence: CSVEEGNTDTQYF.